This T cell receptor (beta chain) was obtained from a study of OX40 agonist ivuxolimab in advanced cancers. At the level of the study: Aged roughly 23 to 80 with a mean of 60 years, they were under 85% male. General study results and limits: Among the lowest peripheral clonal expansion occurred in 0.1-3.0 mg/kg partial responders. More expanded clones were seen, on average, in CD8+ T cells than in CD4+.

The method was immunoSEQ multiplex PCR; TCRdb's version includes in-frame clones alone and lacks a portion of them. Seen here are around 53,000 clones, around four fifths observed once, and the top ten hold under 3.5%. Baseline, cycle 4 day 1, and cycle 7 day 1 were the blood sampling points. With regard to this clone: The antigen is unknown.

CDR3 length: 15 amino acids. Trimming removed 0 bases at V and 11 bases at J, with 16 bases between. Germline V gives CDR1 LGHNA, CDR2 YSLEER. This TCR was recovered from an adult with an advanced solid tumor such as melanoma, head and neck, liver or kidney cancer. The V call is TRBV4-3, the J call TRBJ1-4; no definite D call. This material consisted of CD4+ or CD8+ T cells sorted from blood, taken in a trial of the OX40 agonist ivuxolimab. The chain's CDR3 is CASSQDSGSSRKLFF. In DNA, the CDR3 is TGCGCCAGCAGCCAAGATTCGGGGTCTAGTCGGAAACTGTTTTTT.